The 32 T cell receptor beta chains below were found in one sample sequenced in a study of CD8+CD57+ T cells in acquired aplastic anemia. Profiling of TCR beta VDJ combinations and CDR3 sequences used genomic DNA as template. TCRdb analysed the reads with MiXCR anew, one entry per CDR3 protein. The profile shows about 58,000 distinct CDR3 sequences, around 57% of them singletons. It was patients with CD8+CD57+ cell expansion by flow cytometry who were chosen for sequencing. The sequencing input was sorted CD4+, CD8+, or CD8+CD57+ T cells (not recorded which) from PBMCs. The source is a human donor with aplastic anemia.

The table lists this clonotype with a few counts. This chain connects TRBV7-9 to TRBJ1-2; D is unresolved. CDR1 is SEHNR and CDR2 is FQNEAQ in the germline V gene (reference sequence). The CDR3 has 13 amino acids. V lost 1 base and J 6 bases, leaving 9 bases between the germline ends. The CDR3 nucleotides are TGTGCCAGCAGCTTAGGGGGTATGGATGGCTACACCTTC. Translating it yields CASSLGGMDGYTF.

In this sample, this clonotype turned up a few times. The chain links TRBV10-3 to TRBJ2-7; 9 positions agree with TRBD1. The CDR3 totals 14 residues. Germline V gene lookup returns CDR1 ENHRY and CDR2 SYGVKD. Trimming cost V 3 bases and J 6 bases; bases outside gene matches: 6. The CDR3 DNA follows: TGTGCCATCAGTGATGGGACAGGGACTCCCGAGCAGTACTTC. Translating gives CAISDGTGTPEQYF.

This clonotype occurred many times. J is TRBJ2-1 and V is TRBV29-1; 12 nucleotides line up with TRBD2. The V gene end was trimmed by 0 bases and the J gene end by 6 bases; junction bases not matched to a gene: 9. The CDR3 is made up of 17 amino acids. Germline V gene sequence: CDR1 SQVTM, CDR2 ANQGSEA. The CDR3 nucleotides are TGCAGCGTTGAAGATCTTGGGCTAGCGGGGGGGCCCAATGAGCAGTTCTTC. Protein product: CSVEDLGLAGGPNEQFF.

V usage is TRBV20-1 and J usage is TRBJ2-5; TRBD2 aligns across 7 bases. J was trimmed by 1 base and V by 4 bases; bases with no gene match: 6. Germline V lookup: CDR1 DFQATT, CDR2 SNEGSKA (reference sequence). CDR3 size: 14 residues. The CDR3 loop is CSATKRGAQETQYF. As DNA, the CDR3 is TGCAGTGCTACGAAGCGGGGCGCCCAAGAGACCCAGTACTTC.

The chain employs TRBV2 and TRBJ1-1, with 7 bases matching TRBD1. Trimming took 6 bases from V and 3 from J; bases not matched to a gene: 10. The CDR3 is made up of 15 amino acids. Per the germline V gene, CDR1 is SNHLY and CDR2 is FYNNEI. The CDR3 loop reads CASRDDRAGYTEAFF. The CDR3 region has the DNA TGTGCCAGCAGGGACGACAGGGCCGGGTACACTGAAGCTTTCTTT.

Details on this clonotype: Being one base from a much bigger clone, this may be a read error. This chain links TRBV2 with TRBJ2-1, with 8 nucleotides matching TRBD2. CDR1 is SNHLY and CDR2 is FYNNEI in the germline V gene. The CDR3 has 15 residues. The CDR3 DNA follows: TGTTCCAGCAGCTACTTAGCGGGGTTCTACAATGAGCAGTTCTTC. Its protein product is CSSSYLAGFYNEQFF.

This chain links TRBV15 with TRBJ2-3, with D perhaps TRBD1 (6 bases). The CDR3 is 13 residues long. Looked up from germline, CDR1 is LNHNV and CDR2 is YYDKDF (reference sequence). Trimming cost V 2 bases and J 6 bases, with 9 bases left between them. The CDR3 sequence: CATSRTTGDTQYF. CDR3 bases: TGTGCCACCAGCAGAACCACAGGGGATACGCAGTATTTT. Looking up the rest from reference TRBV15 and TRBJ2-3 gives the full variable domain: DAMVIQNPRYQVTQFGKPVTLSCSQTLNHNVMYWYQQKSSQAPKLLFHYYDKDFNNEADTPDNFQSRRPNTSFCFLDIRSPGLGDTAMYLCATSRTTGDTQYFGPGTRLTVL.

This clonotype was counted ten times or more. The chain is built from TRBV15 and TRBJ1-5; no clear D. The germline V gene has CDR1 LNHNV and CDR2 YYDKDF (reference sequence). The length of the CDR3 is 17 residues. V lost 0 bases and J lost 5, with 17 bases in between. For the CDR3, the DNA is TGTGCCACCAGCAGAGATCTTCGGCTCCTTAGTTATCAGCCCCAGCATTTT. Its protein product is CATSRDLRLLSYQPQHF.

CDR3 residues: CATSRVGAQGANVLTF. The CDR3 DNA reads as TGTGCCACCAGCAGAGTGGGGGCTCAAGGGGCCAACGTCCTGACTTTC. This chain uses TRBV15 with TRBJ2-6, with D possibly being TRBD1 (6 bases). Trimming removed 1 base from V and 4 bases from J, with 11 bases in between. The germline V gene encodes CDR1 LNHNV and CDR2 YYDKDF (reference sequence). This CDR3 is built from 16 residues.

CDR3 loop: CASSLQGRELFF. As DNA, the CDR3 is TGTGCCAGCAGCTTACAGGGGCGGGAGCTGTTTTTT. V usage is TRBV5-4 and J usage is TRBJ2-2; TRBD1 agrees at 7 bases. The trim removed 2 bases at V and 9 bases at J, leaving 1 base unmatched. Germline CDR1 SGHNT, CDR2 YYREEE (reference sequence). The CDR3 runs to 12 residues.

The V gene is TRBV6-5, the J gene TRBJ1-6; possibly TRBD1 for D (6 bases). CDR1 is MNHEY and CDR2 is SVGAGI in the germline V gene. V was clipped by 4 bases and J by 9 bases, with 19 bases between them. This CDR3 has 16 amino acids. The CDR3 sequence is CASSLTGNQWGSPLHF. CDR3 sequence (DNA): TGTGCCAGCAGTTTAACAGGGAATCAGTGGGGTTCACCCCTCCACTTT.

The chain links TRBV24-1 to TRBJ1-6, with 7 bases aligning to TRBD1. The CDR3 extends over 15 amino acids. Germline V CDR1 and CDR2: KGHDR, SFDVKD. V trimming: 2 bases; J trimming: 7 bases; junction bases outside the gene matches: 4. CDR3 sequence (DNA): TGTGCCACCAGTGATTCGGGACAGCTAAATTCACCCCTCCACTTT. Translating it yields CATSDSGQLNSPLHF.

By its share, this clonotype is medium-sized (0.01 to 0.1%). The genes are TRBV19 and TRBJ1-1; the D is unclear. Germline values: CDR1 LNHDA, CDR2 SQIVND (reference sequence). Trimming took off 7 bases at V and 5 bases at J, with 11 bases between the two ends. This CDR3 is built from 12 residues. CDR3 residues: CASNGLETEAFF. CDR3 bases: TGTGCCAGTAATGGACTGGAGACTGAAGCTTTCTTT.

The sample holds many counts of this clonotype. This chain's CDR3 is CASSLGTGGSYNSPLHF. The CDR3 DNA reads as TGTGCCAGCAGTTTAGGAACAGGGGGCAGTTATAATTCACCCCTCCACTTT. This chain connects TRBV28 to TRBJ1-6; 9 bases fit TRBD1. The germline V gene encodes CDR1 MDHEN and CDR2 SYDVKM. Trimming cost V 2 bases and J 4 bases; bases outside gene matches: 6. The CDR3 runs 17 residues.

For this clonotype: A much larger clone differs from this one at a single base, so this may be a read error. The V and J genes are TRBV9 and TRBJ2-3; D is undetermined. Germline-derived CDR1 and CDR2 are SGDLS and YYNGEE. The CDR3 has 15 amino acids. The CDR3 nucleotides read TGTGCCAGCAGCGATCCCGTCGTCGGTACAGATGCGCAGTATTTT. Translating gives CASSDPVVGTDAQYF.

With respect to this clonotype: Just one base apart from a much larger clone, this may be a read error. The genes are TRBV4-1 and TRBJ2-1; a possible D gene is TRBD1 (5 bases). Trimming took off 1 base at V and 11 bases at J, with 9 bases between the two ends. Germline-derived CDR1 and CDR2 are MGHRA and YSYEKL. The CDR3 has 12 amino acids. The CDR3 DNA is TGCGCCAGCAGCCAAGCAGGGAATAAGCAGTTCTTC. Translated: CASSQAGNKQFF.

The rearrangement joins TRBV2 to TRBJ2-7, with 9 bases lining up with TRBD1. Trimming at V came to 6 bases and at J to 5 bases, leaving 2 bases not matched to a gene. This CDR3 has 12 residues. The germline V gene encodes CDR1 SNHLY and CDR2 FYNNEI. This CDR3 reads CASSGTGNEQYF. The CDR3 DNA reads as TGTGCCAGCAGCGGGACAGGGAACGAGCAGTACTTC.

This chain joins TRBV7-7 and TRBJ2-3; D is unresolved. V was pared by 2 bases and J by 3 bases, with 9 bases between. Germline CDR1 reads SSHAT; CDR2 reads FNYEAQ (reference sequence). This CDR3 spans 14 amino acids. The chain's CDR3 is CASSLTQMTDTQYF. As DNA, the CDR3 is TGTGCCAGCAGCTTAACGCAGATGACAGATACGCAGTATTTT. The full variable domain, in which reference TRBV7-7 and TRBJ2-3 provide the parts outside the CDR3, is GAGVSQSPRYKVTKRGQDVTLRCDPISSHATLYWYQQALGQGPEFLTYFNYEAQPDKSGLPSDRFSAERPEGSISTLTIQRTEQRDSAMYRCASSLTQMTDTQYFGPGTRLTVL.

The J gene is TRBJ1-2, the V gene TRBV19; 11 bases map to TRBD1. The CDR3 covers 15 residues. The V and J ends lost 4 bases and 8 bases, in that order; junction bases with no gene match: 9. Germline V gives CDR1 LNHDA, CDR2 SQIVND (reference sequence). The CDR3 nucleotides are TGTGCCAGTAGTAGGTACGGGACAGGGGGAAACGGCTACACCTTC. This sequence encodes CASSRYGTGGNGYTF.

V usage is TRBV12-3 or TRBV12-4 and J usage is TRBJ1-1; D is undetermined. This CDR3 comprises 13 residues. Trimming cost V 6 bases and J 1 base, with 9 bases left between them. DNA of the CDR3: TGTGCCAGCAGGGGGTTACGGAACACTGAAGCTTTCTTT. The encoded protein is CASRGLRNTEAFF.

This clonotype was seen ten or more times. The rearrangement joins TRBV15 to TRBJ1-4; D is unresolved. Deletions cut 0 bases from V and 7 bases from J, with 0 bases between. Germline CDR1 LNHNV, CDR2 YYDKDF (reference sequence). The CDR3 is 11 amino acids. The CDR3: CATSRDEKLFF. The DNA for the CDR3 is TGTGCCACCAGCAGAGATGAAAAACTGTTTTTT. Drawing the rest from reference TRBV15 and TRBJ1-4, the complete variable domain is DAMVIQNPRYQVTQFGKPVTLSCSQTLNHNVMYWYQQKSSQAPKLLFHYYDKDFNNEADTPDNFQSRRPNTSFCFLDIRSPGLGDTAMYLCATSRDEKLFFGSGTQLSVL.

This chain joins TRBV29-1 and TRBJ1-1; D unresolved. The CDR3 is 10 residues long. CDR1 and CDR2 (germline): SQVTM, ANQGSEA. V gave up 7 bases and J gave up 4 bases, with 7 bases separating them. The CDR3 is CSALRTEAFF. CDR3 nucleotides: TGCAGCGCCCTGCGCACTGAAGCTTTCTTT.

The genes are TRBV10-3 and TRBJ1-1; D call uncertain. Trimming shortened V by 3 bases and J by 5 bases, and 13 bases separated the two germline ends. The germline V gene encodes CDR1 ENHRY and CDR2 SYGVKD. There are 14 residues in the CDR3. CDR3 residues: CAISDESGGTEAFF. DNA of the CDR3: TGTGCCATCAGTGACGAGTCCGGCGGAACTGAAGCTTTCTTT.

This clonotype was observed a handful of times. Germline and junction disagree at one end, which may indicate a read error. The rearrangement joins TRBV2 to TRBJ1-1, with D perhaps TRBD1 (5 bases). The CDR3 consists of 17 residues. Germline values: CDR1 SNHLY, CDR2 FYNNEI. The CDR3 nucleotides are TGCGCCAGCAGTTCCAGACGGGGGGAAAAGAGGAACACTGAAGCTTTCTTT. It specifies CASSSRRGEKRNTEAFF.

The CDR3 DNA follows: TGCAGTGCTAGAGATCCGCTGACAGGGTTGACCCTCGAGCAGTACTTC. As protein: CSARDPLTGLTLEQYF. This chain uses TRBV20-1 with TRBJ2-7; 7 nucleotides match TRBD1. V lost 0 bases, J lost 6 bases, and 14 bases stayed unmatched. The CDR3 loop spans 16 amino acids. Germline values: CDR1 DFQATT, CDR2 SNEGSKA (reference sequence).

To note about this clonotype: Lacking the conserved final phenylalanine or tryptophan, this CDR3 likely reflects a read error. The V call is TRBV11-2, the J call TRBJ2-7, with D perhaps given as TRBD1 or TRBD2 (5 bases each). CDR1 SGHAT and CDR2 FQNNGV come from the germline V gene. V lost 5 bases, J lost 2 bases, and 10 bases lay in between. This CDR3 region has 13 residues. The CDR3 region is CASSGDLTYEQYA. CDR3 nucleotides: TGTGCCAGCAGCGGGGACCTCACCTACGAGCAGTACGCC.

By sample share, this clonotype is medium-sized. The rearrangement uses TRBV29-1 and TRBJ1-6, with TRBD1 identical over 9 bases. Per germline, CDR1 SQVTM and CDR2 ANQGSEA. With 4 bases clipped from V and 7 bases from J, the junction kept 2 bases outside the gene matches. The CDR3 covers 13 residues. The CDR3 sequence: CSVGTGENSPLHF. The CDR3 DNA reads TGCAGCGTTGGGACAGGGGAAAATTCACCCCTCCACTTT.

This chain uses TRBV20-1 with TRBJ1-6; the D gene is possibly TRBD1 (6 bases). V was trimmed by 2 bases and J by 5 bases, leaving 10 bases between them. The V gene's germline CDR1 is DFQATT and CDR2 SNEGSKA (reference sequence). The CDR3 contains 14 residues. CDR3 in amino acids: CSARPGGDNSPLHF. The DNA of the CDR3 is TGCAGTGCTAGACCGGGGGGCGATAATTCACCCCTCCACTTT.

This clonotype was seen many times. V and J are TRBV2 and TRBJ2-1; TRBD2 agrees at 16 bases. Germline V gene data show CDR1 as SNHLY and CDR2 as FYNNEI. The CDR3 loop spans 15 amino acids. V shed 5 bases and J 10 bases; nucleotides not matched to a gene: 5. The CDR3 region has the DNA TGTGCCAGCAGTTCCGGGACTAGCGGGGGGGACGAGCAGTTCTTC. This sequence encodes CASSSGTSGGDEQFF.

The rearrangement uses TRBV7-2 and TRBJ1-3; D unresolved. The V gene's germline CDR1 is SGHTA and CDR2 FQGNSA. Between the trimmed V and J ends, which lost 4 bases and 0 bases, there was a span of 7 bases. The CDR3 runs 14 residues. This CDR3 is CASSSKVSGNTIYF. CDR3 nucleotide sequence: TGTGCCAGCAGCTCTAAGGTCTCTGGAAACACCATATATTTT.

This clonotype is labeled medium-sized (0.01 to 0.1%). The CDR3 reads CATSDRDRPGKLFF. The CDR3 region has the DNA TGTGCCACCAGTGATAGGGACAGGCCGGGAAAACTGTTTTTT. The rearrangement links TRBV24-1 to TRBJ1-4; 8 positions agree with TRBD1. Germline V CDR1 and CDR2: KGHDR, SFDVKD. V gave up 3 bases and J gave up 10 bases; unmatched junction bases: 6. The CDR3 covers 14 residues.

This clonotype was recorded at least ten times. The chain employs TRBV5-1 and TRBJ1-2; 7 nucleotides match TRBD1. This CDR3 is built from 16 residues. Unmatched junction bases numbered 13, after V lost 2 bases and J lost 6 bases. CDR1 is SGHRS, CDR2 YFSETQ, per germline. The CDR3 DNA is TGCGCCAGCAGCTTCGACAGGGTGGGTAATCAAGATGGCTACACCTTC. Amino acid sequence: CASSFDRVGNQDGYTF.